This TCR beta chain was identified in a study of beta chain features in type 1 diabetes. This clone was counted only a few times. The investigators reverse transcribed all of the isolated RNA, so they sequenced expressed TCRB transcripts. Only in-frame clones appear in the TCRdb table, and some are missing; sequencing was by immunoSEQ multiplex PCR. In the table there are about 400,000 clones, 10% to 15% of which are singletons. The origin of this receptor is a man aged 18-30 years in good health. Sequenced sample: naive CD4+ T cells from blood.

CDR3 amino acids: CASGPGQVVNQPQHF. The CDR3, as DNA: TGTGCCAGCGGACCGGGACAGGTCGTCAATCAGCCCCAGCATTTT. The V call is TRBV2, the J call TRBJ1-5; 8 bases are shared with TRBD1. The ends lost 8 bases at V and 3 bases at J; junction bases unmatched: 9. Germline V gene lookup returns CDR1 SNHLY and CDR2 FYNNEI. The CDR3 covers 15 residues.